This entry lists 5 T cell receptor beta chains sequenced from one sample in a study of blood T cell repertoires in COVID-19. Assay: immunoSEQ multiplex PCR; the TCRdb copy retains only in-frame clones and omits some. The sample shows approximately 230,000 clones, about 91% of them seen only once. The source material was peripheral blood. The receptors here all came from a woman aged 30 to 39 with COVID-19, enrolled during active disease.

CDR3 in amino acids: CATSDPDVGVDTQYF. CDR3 nucleotide sequence: TGTGCCACCAGTGACCCCGACGTCGGGGTAGATACGCAGTATTTT. The V and J genes are TRBV24-1 and TRBJ2-3; a weak D match, TRBD2 (5 bases). Germline V CDR1 and CDR2: KGHDR, SFDVKD. Trimming cost V 4 bases and J 5 bases, with 15 bases left between them. This CDR3 contains 15 residues.

The chain uses TRBV10-3 and TRBJ1-4; TRBD1 matches at 7 bases. Trimming took 0 bases from V and 10 from J; bases not matched to a gene: 8. The CDR3 is made up of 15 amino acids. Germline loops: CDR1 ENHRY, CDR2 SYGVKD. The CDR3 region has the DNA TGTGCCATCAGTGAGTCAACAGGGGACCGAGGAAAACTGTTTTTT. This gives the protein CAISESTGDRGKLFF.

This clone has more than one count but fewer than ten. The V gene is TRBV19, the J gene TRBJ1-5; 8 nucleotides match TRBD1. V lost 7 bases and J lost 7; bases outside the gene matches: 6. The germline V gene encodes CDR1 LNHDA and CDR2 SQIVND (reference sequence). The CDR3 extends over 13 amino acids. Written as DNA, the CDR3 is TGTGCCAGTACCGGGACAGGTGACCAGCCCCAGCATTTT. It specifies CASTGTGDQPQHF.

The table lists this clone with a few counts. The chain is built from TRBV11-2 and TRBJ2-5, with D perhaps matching TRBD1 (5 bases). CDR3 length: 15 residues. Looked up from germline, CDR1 is SGHAT and CDR2 is FQNNGV. The V end was cut by 1 base, the J end by 2 bases, with 11 bases between. The CDR3 sequence: CASSLGLGAQETQYF. CDR3 in DNA: TGTGCCAGCAGCTTAGGGCTTGGGGCTCAAGAGACCCAGTACTTC.

V gene TRBV19 combines with J gene TRBJ1-1; D gene unclear. Germline CDR1 is LNHDA and CDR2 is SQIVND (reference sequence). V was pared by 3 bases and J by 2 bases, with 7 bases between. The CDR3 runs to 13 residues. The CDR3 here is CASSIEINTEAFF. CDR3 nucleotides: TGTGCCAGTAGTATTGAGATAAACACTGAAGCTTTCTTT.